Described below is a single TCR beta chain sequence and its context. The data stem from a study of blood T cell repertoires in COVID-19. Study-level information: Acute-phase and convalescent COVID-19 samples originated in the United States, Italy and Spain. Sources were T cells, B-cell-depleted T cells, or PBMCs; the material itself was cDNA or gDNA.

TCRdb keeps only in-frame clones here, not all; method: immunoSEQ multiplex PCR. Counted here are fewer than 45,000 clones, over 70% occurring once; the ten biggest clones make up roughly an eighth. Germline CDR1 and CDR2: GTSNPN and SVGIG (reference sequence). With V trimmed by 8 bases and J by 5 bases, 10 bases remained unmatched. CDR3 length equals 13 residues. The gene calls are TRBV30 and TRBJ2-3, with 7 nucleotides matching TRBD2. This TCR came from a human donor in a cohort sampled during active COVID-19. Sequencing was performed on peripheral blood. CDR3 nucleotide sequence: TGTGCCGGCCCGGGCGGGAGTGGAGATACGCAGTATTTT. Translated, it gives CAGPGGSGDTQYF.